This TCR beta chain stems from a study of beta chain features in type 1 diabetes. Study-wide results and limits: VDJ junctions from patients with type 1 diabetes contained fewer insertions and more deletions. Among patients with Type 1 diabetes, TCRB CDR3s were moderately but significantly shorter in every one of the four CD4+ subsets.

In the case of this clone: Its antigen is currently unknown.

The CDR3 has 17 amino acids. Germline trimming cut 0 bases from V and 0 bases from J; bases unmatched to any gene: 6. CDR1 is SGHRS, CDR2 YFSETQ, per germline. Sequencing targeted expressed TCRB transcripts, as all isolated RNA had been reverse transcribed. Using immunoSEQ multiplex PCR, the repertoire was profiled, and TCRdb retains in-frame clones only, with some absent. The sample has around 260,000 clones; roughly 22% are singletons. Via the markers CD45RO/CCR7/CD25/CD127/CD95/CD27, stem cell-like memory, regulatory, central memory and naive CD4+ cells were sorted. This receptor was identified in a woman in her forties with type 1 diabetes. Sequencing was carried out using naive CD4+ T cells from blood. The chain recombines TRBV5-1 with TRBJ2-1, with 7 nucleotides matching TRBD1. CDR3 in amino acids: CASSLARGLSSYNEQFF. CDR3 nucleotide sequence: TGCGCCAGCAGCTTGGCGAGGGGGCTTAGCTCCTACAATGAGCAGTTCTTC.